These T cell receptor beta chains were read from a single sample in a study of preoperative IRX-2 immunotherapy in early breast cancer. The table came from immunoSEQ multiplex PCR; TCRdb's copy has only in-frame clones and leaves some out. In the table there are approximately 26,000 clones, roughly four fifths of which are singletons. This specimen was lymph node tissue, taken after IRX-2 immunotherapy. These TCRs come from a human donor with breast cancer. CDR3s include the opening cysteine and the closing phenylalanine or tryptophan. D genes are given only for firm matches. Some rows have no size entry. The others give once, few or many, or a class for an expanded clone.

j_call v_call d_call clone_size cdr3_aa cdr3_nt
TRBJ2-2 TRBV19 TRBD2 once CASSIRLAGASSGTGELFF TGTGCCAGTAGTATTAGACTAGCGGGAGCCTCGTCGGGCACCGGGGAGCTGTTTTTT
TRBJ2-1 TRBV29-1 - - CSVEERGVGEQFF TGCAGCGTTGAGGAAAGGGGGGTCGGTGAGCAGTTCTTC
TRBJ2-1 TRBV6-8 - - CASTRYLGEGEQFF TGTGCCAGCACCCGATATTTGGGCGAGGGTGAGCAGTTCTTC
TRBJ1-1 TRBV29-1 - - CSVADGDTEAFF TGCAGCGTGGCAGACGGGGACACTGAAGCTTTCTTT
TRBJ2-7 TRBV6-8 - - CASKVRDETTYEQYF TGTGCCAGCAAAGTCCGGGACGAAACAACCTACGAGCAGTACTTC
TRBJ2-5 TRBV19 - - CASSPGLVQETQYF TGTGCCAGTAGTCCCGGCCTCGTCCAAGAGACCCAGTACTTC
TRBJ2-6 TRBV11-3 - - CASSLGRDPGANVLTF TGTGCCAGCAGCTTAGGACGGGATCCTGGGGCCAACGTCCTGACTTTC
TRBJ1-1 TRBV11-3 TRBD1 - CASSLGYGQGFNTEAFF TGTGCCAGCAGCTTAGGGTACGGACAGGGCTTCAACACTGAAGCTTTCTTT
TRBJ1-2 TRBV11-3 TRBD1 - CASSHTGAAYGYTF TGTGCCAGCAGTCACACAGGGGCCGCCTATGGCTACACCTTC
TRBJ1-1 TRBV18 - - CASSPRQENTEAFF TGTGCCAGCTCCCCTAGACAGGAGAACACTGAAGCTTTCTTT
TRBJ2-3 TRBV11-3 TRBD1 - CASSQDPGGATDTQYF TGTGCCAGCAGCCAGGACCCAGGGGGCGCGACAGATACGCAGTATTTT
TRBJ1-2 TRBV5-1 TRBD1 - CASSSYLGQGDGYTF TGCGCCAGCAGCTCCTACCTAGGACAGGGCGATGGCTACACCTTC
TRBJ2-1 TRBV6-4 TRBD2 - CASHLLAVDYNEQFF TGTGCCAGCCACTTACTAGCGGTGGACTACAATGAGCAGTTCTTC
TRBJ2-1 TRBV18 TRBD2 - CASSPPMISGSSYNEQFF TGTGCCAGCTCACCACCGATGATTAGCGGGAGCTCCTACAATGAGCAGTTCTTC
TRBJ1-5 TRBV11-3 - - CASSFWDSNQPQHF TGTGCCAGCAGCTTTTGGGATAGCAATCAGCCCCAGCATTTT
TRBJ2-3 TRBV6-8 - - CASRWTNGDGDTQYF TGTGCCAGCAGGTGGACTAACGGGGATGGAGATACGCAGTATTTT
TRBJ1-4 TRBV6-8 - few CASSRRTADPTNEKLFF TGTGCCAGCAGTCGCCGGACAGCCGACCCAACTAATGAAAAACTGTTTTTT
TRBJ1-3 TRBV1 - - CASSQLTGGRNTIYF TGCGCCAGCAGCCAGCTGACAGGGGGCAGAAACACCATATATTTT
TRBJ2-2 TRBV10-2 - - CASSESDTEITGELFF TGCGCCAGCAGTGAGTCGGACACTGAAATCACCGGGGAGCTGTTTTTT
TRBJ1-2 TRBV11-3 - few CASSFNSGQSYGYTF TGTGCCAGCAGCTTCAATAGTGGACAGAGCTATGGCTACACCTTC
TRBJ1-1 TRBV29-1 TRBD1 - CSVGQGARMNTEAFF TGCAGCGTTGGACAGGGGGCGAGGATGAACACTGAAGCTTTCTTT
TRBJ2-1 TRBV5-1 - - CASSLASGAYNEQFF TGCGCCAGCAGCTTGGCCAGCGGTGCCTACAATGAGCAGTTCTTC
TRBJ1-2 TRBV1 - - CASSQDPVEKGTNGYTF TGCGCCAGCAGCCAAGATCCGGTCGAAAAGGGAACGAATGGCTACACCTTC
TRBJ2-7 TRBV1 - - CASSQRPSGRAYEQYF TGCGCCAGCAGCCAGAGACCTAGCGGGAGAGCCTACGAGCAGTACTTC
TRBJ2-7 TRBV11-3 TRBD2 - CASSLMGLAGGVSYEQYF TGTGCCAGCAGCTTAATGGGACTAGCGGGAGGGGTCTCCTACGAGCAGTACTTC
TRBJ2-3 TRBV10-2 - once CASRNRAGADTQYF TGCGCCAGCAGGAACAGGGCAGGTGCAGATACGCAGTATTTT
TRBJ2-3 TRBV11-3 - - CASSFREGWADTQYF TGTGCCAGCAGCTTCCGAGAAGGTTGGGCAGATACGCAGTATTTT
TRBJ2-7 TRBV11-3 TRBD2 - CASSLSGSGTYEQYF TGTGCCAGCAGCTTAAGTGGTAGCGGGACGTACGAGCAGTACTTC
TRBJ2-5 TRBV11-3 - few CASSLGNRVEAETQYF TGTGCCAGCAGCTTAGGCAACAGGGTGGAAGCGGAGACCCAGTACTTC
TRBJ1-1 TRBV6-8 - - CASSPIMTSNTEAFF TGTGCCAGCAGCCCTATTATGACTTCGAACACTGAAGCTTTCTTT
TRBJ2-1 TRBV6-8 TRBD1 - CAIRPDRQYNEQFF TGTGCCATCAGGCCGGACAGGCAATACAATGAGCAGTTCTTC
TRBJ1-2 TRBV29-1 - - CSVVGAGTNYGYTF TGCAGCGTTGTTGGAGCAGGGACCAACTATGGCTACACCTTC
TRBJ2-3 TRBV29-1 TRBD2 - CSWTGGALWTDTQYF TGCAGTTGGACGGGGGGGGCGTTATGGACAGATACGCAGTATTTT
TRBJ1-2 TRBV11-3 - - CASSWDGTTEGGYTF TGTGCCAGCAGCTGGGATGGGACCACCGAGGGTGGCTACACCTTC
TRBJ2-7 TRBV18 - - CASSPERGKDEQYF TGTGCCAGCTCACCGGAGAGGGGGAAGGACGAGCAGTACTTC
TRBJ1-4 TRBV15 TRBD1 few CATSRYPGQGDEKLFF TGTGCCACCAGCAGATATCCGGGACAGGGGGATGAAAAACTGTTTTTT
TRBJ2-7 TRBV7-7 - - CASSLGTGEAYEQYF TGTGCCAGCAGCTTAGGTACGGGAGAGGCCTACGAGCAGTACTTC
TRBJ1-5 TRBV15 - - CATSRETTLSNQPQHF TGTGCCACCAGCAGAGAAACAACCTTGTCCAATCAGCCCCAGCATTTT
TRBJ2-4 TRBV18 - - CASSRELAKNIQYF TGTGCCAGCTCCCGCGAGCTGGCCAAAAACATTCAGTACTTC
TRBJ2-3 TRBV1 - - CASSQDATGLDTQYF TGCGCCAGCAGCCAAGATGCGACAGGGCTCGATACGCAGTATTTT
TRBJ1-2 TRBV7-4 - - CASSFRQEGYGYTF TGTGCCAGCAGCTTTCGTCAGGAGGGCTATGGCTACACCTTC
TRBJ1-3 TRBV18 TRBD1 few CASSSYLNRGAGNTIYF TGTGCCAGCTCATCCTACCTGAACAGGGGAGCAGGAAACACCATATATTTT
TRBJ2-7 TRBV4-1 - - CASSQMVGAYEQYF TGCGCCAGCAGCCAGATGGTGGGGGCCTACGAGCAGTACTTC
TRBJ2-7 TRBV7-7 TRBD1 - CASSSGQFLDEQYF TGTGCCAGCAGCTCGGGACAGTTTTTAGACGAGCAGTACTTC
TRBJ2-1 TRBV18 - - CASSLSGFNYNEQFF TGTGCCAGCTCACTTTCAGGGTTTAACTACAATGAGCAGTTCTTC
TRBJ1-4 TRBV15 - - CATSRLSGTNEKLFF TGTGCCACCAGCAGGCTTAGCGGAACTAATGAAAAACTGTTTTTT
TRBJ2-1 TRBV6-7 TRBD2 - CASSETSGGYNEQFF TGTGCCAGCAGCGAGACTAGCGGGGGTTACAATGAGCAGTTCTTC
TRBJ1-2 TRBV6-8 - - CASTDTNYGYTF TGTGCCAGCACTGACACTAACTATGGCTACACCTTC
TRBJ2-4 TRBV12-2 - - CASRPRRWRDIQYF TGTGCAAGTCGTCCCCGGAGGTGGAGGGACATTCAGTACTTC
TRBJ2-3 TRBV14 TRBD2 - CASSQDRIRGRSFDTQYF TGTGCCAGCAGCCAAGATCGAATCCGCGGGAGGTCATTTGATACGCAGTATTTT
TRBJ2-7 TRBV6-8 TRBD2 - CASSYDSSGEQYF TGTGCCAGCAGTTACGACTCTAGCGGCGAGCAGTACTTC
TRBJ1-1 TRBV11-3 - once CASSTRGENTEAFF TGTGCCAGCAGCACCCGGGGGGAAAACACTGAAGCTTTCTTT
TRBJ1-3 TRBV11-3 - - CASSPSGAGNTIYF TGTGCCAGCAGCCCGTCGGGGGCGGGAAACACCATATATTTT
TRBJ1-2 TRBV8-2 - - CASSLTQGQGKNGYTF TGTGCCAGCAGTTTGACCCAGGGTCAGGGGAAGAATGGCTACACCTTC
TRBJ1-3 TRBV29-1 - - CSVSLNVGDTIYF TGCAGCGTTTCCCTTAATGTCGGAGACACCATATATTTT